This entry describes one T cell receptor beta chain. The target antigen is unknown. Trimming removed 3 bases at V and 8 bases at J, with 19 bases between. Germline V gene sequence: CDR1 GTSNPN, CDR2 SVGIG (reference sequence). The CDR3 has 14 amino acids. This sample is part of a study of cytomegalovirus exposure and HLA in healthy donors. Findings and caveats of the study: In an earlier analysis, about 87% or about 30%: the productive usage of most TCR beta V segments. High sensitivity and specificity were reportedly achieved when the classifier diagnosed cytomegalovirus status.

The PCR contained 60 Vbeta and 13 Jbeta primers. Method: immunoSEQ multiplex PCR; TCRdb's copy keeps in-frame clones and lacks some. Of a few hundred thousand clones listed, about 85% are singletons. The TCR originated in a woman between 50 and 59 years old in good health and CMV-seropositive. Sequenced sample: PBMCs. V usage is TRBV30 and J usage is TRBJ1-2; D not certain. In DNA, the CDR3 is TGTGCCTGGAGATTAAAAGGGCCGGCGGGCGGCTACACCTTC. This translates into CAWRLKGPAGGYTF.